One and the same sample provided the 6 T cell receptor beta chains below, sequenced in a study of cytomegalovirus exposure and HLA in healthy donors. The PCR contained 60 Vbeta and 13 Jbeta primers. Using immunoSEQ multiplex PCR, the repertoire was profiled, and TCRdb retains in-frame clones only, with some absent. The sample holds about 140,000 clones, 70% to 90% seen once. The sample taken for sequencing was PBMCs. These receptors all stem from a middle-aged man in good health and CMV-seronegative.

Here the CDR3 DNA reads TGTGCCAGCAGTGAAAAACAACCTCCTAGTCAATTTAATTCACCCCTCCACTTT. Amino acid sequence: CASSEKQPPSQFNSPLHF. The chain couples TRBV6-1 to TRBJ1-6; D is uncertain. Trimming cost V 2 bases and J 6 bases, with 20 bases left between them. CDR3 length: 18 residues. Germline CDR1 and CDR2: MNHNS and SASEGT.

This sequence joins TRBV5-3 and TRBJ1-2; 8 bases map to TRBD1. TRBV5-3 has ORF status, its function being uncertain. This CDR3 has 16 amino acids. Trimming took 4 bases from V and 8 from J; bases not matched to a gene: 16. The CDR3 protein is CARSLGGDRGVCGYTF. DNA for the CDR3: TGTGCCAGAAGCCTGGGGGGTGACAGGGGAGTTTGCGGCTACACCTTC.

This clone was counted only a few times. This chain uses TRBV19 with TRBJ1-3; TRBD1 is a possible D gene (5 bases). The germline V gene has CDR1 LNHDA and CDR2 SQIVND (reference sequence). The CDR3 is 15 amino acids. Trimming took off 5 bases at V and 8 bases at J, with 19 bases between the two ends. The CDR3 protein is CASSLQGKPVDTIYF. The CDR3 DNA follows: TGTGCCAGTAGTCTCCAGGGAAAACCTGTTGACACCATATATTTT.

This chain connects TRBV9 to TRBJ1-2; possible D gene TRBD1, 5 bases. Per germline, CDR1 SGDLS and CDR2 YYNGEE. Trimming shortened V by 0 bases and J by 4 bases, and 13 bases separated the two germline ends. The CDR3 runs to 15 residues. The CDR3 nucleotides read TGTGCCAGCAGCGTAGTCCAGGGTGCGAGCTATGGCTACACCTTC. It codes for CASSVVQGASYGYTF.

This chain uses TRBV4-1 with TRBJ2-2; the match to TRBD1 covers 10 bases. This CDR3 is built from 18 residues. V shed 4 bases, J shed 1 base, and the junction held 9 bases outside the gene matches. The germline V gene has CDR1 MGHRA and CDR2 YSYEKL. Written as DNA, the CDR3 is TGCGCCAGCAGCCTCCGGGACAGGGGTCCACAGAACACCGGGGAGCTGTTTTTT. Residues: CASSLRDRGPQNTGELFF.

The chain uses TRBV2 and TRBJ1-1, with D maybe TRBD1 (6 bases). Germline CDR1 is SNHLY and CDR2 is FYNNEI. Trimming took off 6 bases at V and 11 bases at J, with 22 bases between the two ends. The CDR3 is made up of 14 amino acids. The CDR3 sequence: CASRATRDNSDAFF. CDR3 DNA sequence: TGTGCCAGCAGAGCAACTCGGGACAATTCCGATGCTTTCTTT.